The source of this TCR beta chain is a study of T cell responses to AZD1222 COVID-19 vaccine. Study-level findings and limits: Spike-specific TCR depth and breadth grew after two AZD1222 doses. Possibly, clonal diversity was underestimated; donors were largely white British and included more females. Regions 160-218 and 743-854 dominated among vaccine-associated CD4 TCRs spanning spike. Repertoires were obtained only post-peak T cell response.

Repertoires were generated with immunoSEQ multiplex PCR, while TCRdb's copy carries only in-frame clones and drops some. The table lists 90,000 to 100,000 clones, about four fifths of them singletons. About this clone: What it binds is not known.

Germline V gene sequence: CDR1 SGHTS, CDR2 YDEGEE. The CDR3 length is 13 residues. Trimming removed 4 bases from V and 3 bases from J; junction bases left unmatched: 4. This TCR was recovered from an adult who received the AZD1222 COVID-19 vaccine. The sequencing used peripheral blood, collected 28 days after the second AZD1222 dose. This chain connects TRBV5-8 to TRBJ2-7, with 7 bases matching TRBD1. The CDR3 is CASSRDRLYEQYF. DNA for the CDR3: TGTGCCAGCAGCCGGGACAGACTCTACGAGCAGTACTTC.